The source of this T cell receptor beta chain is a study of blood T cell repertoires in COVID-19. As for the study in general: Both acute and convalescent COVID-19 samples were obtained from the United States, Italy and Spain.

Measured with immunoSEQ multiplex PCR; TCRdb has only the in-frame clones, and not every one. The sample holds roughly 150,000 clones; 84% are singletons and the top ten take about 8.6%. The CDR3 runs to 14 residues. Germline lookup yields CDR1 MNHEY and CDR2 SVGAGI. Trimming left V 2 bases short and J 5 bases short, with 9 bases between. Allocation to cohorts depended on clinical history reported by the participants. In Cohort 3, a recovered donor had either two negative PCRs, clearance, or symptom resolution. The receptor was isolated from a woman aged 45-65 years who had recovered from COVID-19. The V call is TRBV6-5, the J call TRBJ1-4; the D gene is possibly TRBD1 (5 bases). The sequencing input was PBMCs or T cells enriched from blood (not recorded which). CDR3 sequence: CASSYGGGNEKLFF. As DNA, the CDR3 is TGTGCCAGCAGTTACGGGGGAGGGAATGAAAAACTGTTTTTT.